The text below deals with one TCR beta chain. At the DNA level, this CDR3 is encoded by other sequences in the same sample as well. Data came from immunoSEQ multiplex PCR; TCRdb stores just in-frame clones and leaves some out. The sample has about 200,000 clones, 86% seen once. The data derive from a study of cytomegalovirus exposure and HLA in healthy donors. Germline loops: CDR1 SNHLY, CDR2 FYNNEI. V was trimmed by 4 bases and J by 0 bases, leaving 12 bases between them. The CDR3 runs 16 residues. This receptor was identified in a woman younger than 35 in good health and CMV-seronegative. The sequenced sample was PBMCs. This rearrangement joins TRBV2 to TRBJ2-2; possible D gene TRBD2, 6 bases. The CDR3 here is CASSVGGTANTGELFF. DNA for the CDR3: TGTGCCAGCAGTGTGGGGGGAACCGCGAACACCGGGGAGCTGTTTTTT.